This TCR beta chain was found in a study of shared clonotypes between healthy human individuals (dated by TCRdb to 2020 to 2021). Regarding the study in general: Three men and a couple of women, aged 18 to 49 years, made up the cohort. Per donor, three plates each were used for CD4 naive and CD4 memory, two for CD8 naive, and one for CD8 memory. To estimate repertoire size and how much clonotype sharing occurs between individuals, the study deeply sequenced the blood TCR repertoires of five healthy adults. Libraries were prepared and TCR repertoires were sequenced by different laboratories using diverse techniques, in order to increase sequencing depth and limit assay-specific biases. Between about 0.94 and 8.9 billion PBMCs per donor were obtained by leukapheresis.

What the study reported, not specific to this receptor: Sampling was restricted to blood, and TCR repertoires in tissue are likely to differ from TCR repertoires in blood. Rarefaction of sorted-subset datasets indicated incomplete sequencing despite the large sequencing depth. Pairwise subsampling indicated that sequencing depth was expected to affect the degree of clonotype sharing among donors. Across a few donors, approximately 4.6% of naive CD4, roughly 3.4% of naive CD8, under 2.5% of memory CD4, and roughly 0.41% of memory CD8 clonotypes were shared. Higher generation probabilities were observed for clonotypes shared by all four sorted-subset donors than for non-shared clonotypes. Larger estimated clonotype richness was generally found for naive subsets than for memory subsets. Because the study included only a small number of donors, the genetic and exposure-history diversity represented was limited.

The CDR3, cysteine through phenylalanine, is 14 amino acids long. Solely the CDR3 DNA is kept, with 42 bases framed from the first base. V ends up 5 bases short and J 5 bases short, with an unmatched junction base count of 8. The germline V gene (reference sequence) provides CDR1 SEHNR and CDR2 FQNEAQ. Using the deep immunoSEQ assay, multiplex PCR amplified TCR CDR3 regions from genomic DNA. Genomic DNA extracted from each cell subset was distributed evenly over all wells of several immunoSEQ 96-well plates, and each plate served as one replicate. For sorted subsets, each replicate PCR was loaded with 150 to 250 ng genomic DNA, equivalent to 30,000 or so T cell genomes. Purified libraries were measured with a Qubit 3.0 fluorometer, size-checked on a Bioanalyzer 2100, and measured again with the KAPA Library Quantification kit. Every immunoSEQ 96-well plate was sequenced on a separate single-read 150-cycle Illumina NextSeq 550 flow cell. Regarding the original processing steps: Because only junctional sequences without quality scores were contained in the immunoSEQ output, filtering matching that applied to full-length reads could not be performed. To assign V/J genes and CDR3, sequences were annotated using PyIR, a Python wrapper for IgBLAST v1.9, with IMGT germline references. Reads were removed for weak V/J assignments (E-value above 1e-6), missing CDR3, stop codons, out-of-frame junctions, or ambiguous translated residues. A V3J clonotype was defined by an identical inferred V gene, J gene, and CDR3 amino acid sequence. The percentage overlap between two repertoires was calculated by dividing the number of shared unique clonotypes by the size of the smaller repertoire. RTK rarefaction, the Chao1 estimator, and Recon v2.1 estimates of unobserved clonotypes were used to assess repertoire richness. For all TCRbeta clonotypes obtained by the gDNA method from a few donors, generation probabilities were computed with OLGA. TCRdb limited this immuneACCESS table to in-frame rearrangements with V and J called. A share of clones is missing; checked studies link under half to unresolved V genes, and the rest is unexplained. Clone size and V and J calls were adopted from that table, with D and trimming inferred from the DNA. The sample records under 1,100,000 clones, about three quarters of which are singletons. The ten largest clones add up to 1.4% of the sample.

Healthy HIV-negative adults with no recently reported acute infections or vaccinations were included as donors. Every donor was a Caucasian adult living in Nashville, Tennessee, USA. CD4+ T cells were enriched through magnetic negative selection, after which naive cells were positively selected on CD45RA and the remaining negative fraction served as the memory subset. Blood was collected by leukapheresis, and PBMCs were isolated by Ficoll-Histopaque density gradient centrifugation and then cryopreserved in liquid nitrogen vapor phase. Analytical flow cytometry was used to check the purity and quantity of each magnetically sorted T cell population. Genomic DNA was isolated from each sorted fraction and quantified by UV absorbance on a Nanodrop 2000c. Of note for this clone: The target of this receptor is not known. Nothing much larger sits one base from this clone, and base qualities are not available.

This clonotype was sampled from a man in his late teens or twenties in good health. The rearrangement joined TRBV7-9 to TRBJ1-2; 7 junctional bases match TRBD1. Sample: memory CD4+ T cells sorted from blood. The cell subset or site tag for this specimen amounts to: CD45RA-negative fraction. The DNA sequence follows: TGTGCCAGCAGCCGAGGACAGGACTCATATGGCTACACCTTC. Protein translation: CASSRGQDSYGYTF.